This is a list of T cell receptor beta chains from one sample in a study of blood T cell repertoires in COVID-19. The assay was immunoSEQ multiplex PCR, and TCRdb's table has in-frame clones only and misses some. The top ten hold under 3.5% of the sample, which has 250,000 to 400,000 clones, around 90% seen once. The sample was peripheral blood. The source of these receptors is a woman aged 25 to 39 with COVID-19, enrolled during active disease. Each CDR3 is given with its conserved first and last residue. D genes are given only for firm matches. Only part of the rows carry a size: once, few, many, or a class if the clone is expanded.

J gene: TRBJ1-5; clone size: .; V gene: TRBV19; D gene: TRBD1; CDR3 DNA: TGTGCCAGTAGTATATGGGACAGGGAGTTTCAGCCCCAGCATTTT; CDR3 protein: CASSIWDREFQPQHF
J gene: TRBJ1-2; clone size: .; V gene: TRBV28; D gene: TRBD1; CDR3 DNA: TGTGCCAGCAGTTTAGGGGGACAGTACTATGGCTACACCTTC; CDR3 protein: CASSLGGQYYGYTF
J gene: TRBJ1-4; clone size: .; V gene: TRBV30; D gene: .; CDR3 DNA: TGTGCCTGGAGGGGCGGGGGGCCTAATGAAAAACTGTTTTTT; CDR3 protein: CAWRGGGPNEKLFF
J gene: TRBJ2-3; clone size: .; V gene: TRBV5-1; D gene: TRBD2; CDR3 DNA: TGCGCCAGCAGCCGGGAGGGCACAGATACGCAGTATTTT; CDR3 protein: CASSREGTDTQYF
J gene: TRBJ2-5; clone size: .; V gene: TRBV5-1; D gene: .; CDR3 DNA: TGCGCCAGCAGCCAACCGGACAGAGGGGAGACCCAGTACTTC; CDR3 protein: CASSQPDRGETQYF
J gene: TRBJ2-5; clone size: .; V gene: TRBV7-2; D gene: TRBD2; CDR3 DNA: TGTGCCAGCAGACTAAGAGCGGGAGGTAGGGAGACCCAGTACTTC; CDR3 protein: CASRLRAGGRETQYF
J gene: TRBJ1-6; clone size: .; V gene: TRBV21-1; D gene: .; CDR3 DNA: TGTGCCAGCAGCGCCGGGGCACCGGGACAGGGTGATTCACCCCTCCACTTT; CDR3 protein: CASSAGAPGQGDSPLHF
J gene: TRBJ1-1; clone size: .; V gene: TRBV30; D gene: .; CDR3 DNA: TGTGCCTGGAGTTCGGACAGTTCGAACACTGAAGCTTTCTTT; CDR3 protein: CAWSSDSSNTEAFF
J gene: TRBJ2-2; clone size: .; V gene: TRBV6-1; D gene: .; CDR3 DNA: TGTGCCAGCAGTGAATATGGGGGGTTGGGCACCGGGGAGCTGTTTTTT; CDR3 protein: CASSEYGGLGTGELFF
J gene: TRBJ1-2; clone size: .; V gene: TRBV27; D gene: .; CDR3 DNA: TGTGCCAGCAGTTTACAGGCATCCCCTAACTATGGCTACACCTTC; CDR3 protein: CASSLQASPNYGYTF
J gene: TRBJ2-7; clone size: .; V gene: TRBV7-9; D gene: TRBD1; CDR3 DNA: TGTGCCAGCAGCCGATTGGACAGGGGCCACGAGCAGTACTTC; CDR3 protein: CASSRLDRGHEQYF
J gene: TRBJ2-1; clone size: .; V gene: TRBV30; D gene: TRBD2; CDR3 DNA: TGTGCCTGGAGTGCCTGGACTAGCACCGCCTACAATGAGCAGTTCTTC; CDR3 protein: CAWSAWTSTAYNEQFF
J gene: TRBJ1-1; clone size: .; V gene: TRBV7-2; D gene: TRBD1; CDR3 DNA: TGTGCCAGCAGCTTAGGACCAGGGGGCAGTAGGGGAGCTTTCTTT; CDR3 protein: CASSLGPGGSRGAFF
J gene: TRBJ1-1; clone size: .; V gene: TRBV11-2; D gene: TRBD1; CDR3 DNA: TGTGCCAGCGCAGAGCAGGGGGCGGCGAACACTGAAGCTTTCTTT; CDR3 protein: CASAEQGAANTEAFF
J gene: TRBJ1-3; clone size: .; V gene: TRBV24-1; D gene: .; CDR3 DNA: TGTGCCACCAGTGACCCCGGGGACACCATATATTTT; CDR3 protein: CATSDPGDTIYF
J gene: TRBJ1-2; clone size: .; V gene: TRBV19; D gene: .; CDR3 DNA: TGTGCCAGTAGCCTCCGAACAGCCCCCTATGGCTACACCTTC; CDR3 protein: CASSLRTAPYGYTF
J gene: TRBJ1-1; clone size: .; V gene: TRBV6-5; D gene: TRBD1; CDR3 DNA: TGTGCCAGCACTATTGACAGGGGGACCACTGAAGCTTTCTTT; CDR3 protein: CASTIDRGTTEAFF
J gene: TRBJ1-6; clone size: .; V gene: TRBV30; D gene: .; CDR3 DNA: TGTGCCTGGAGTGCCAGCGGTCTCTTAAATTCACCCCTCCACTTT; CDR3 protein: CAWSASGLLNSPLHF
J gene: TRBJ2-1; clone size: .; V gene: TRBV5-1; D gene: .; CDR3 DNA: TGCGCCAGCAGCTTCCGGGAGCGATACAATGAGCAGTTCTTC; CDR3 protein: CASSFRERYNEQFF
J gene: TRBJ2-4; clone size: few; V gene: TRBV16; D gene: TRBD1; CDR3 DNA: TGTGCCAGCAGCCAATCAGGGACAGGGGTGAACATTCAGTACTTC; CDR3 protein: CASSQSGTGVNIQYF
J gene: TRBJ2-5; clone size: .; V gene: TRBV5-6; D gene: TRBD2; CDR3 DNA: TGTGCCAGCAGCTTGGAGGCGGGAGGGCCCGGGGAGACCCAGTACTTC; CDR3 protein: CASSLEAGGPGETQYF
J gene: TRBJ1-2; clone size: few; V gene: TRBV7-2; D gene: .; CDR3 DNA: TGTGCCAGCAGCTCCGGTCCTGTTAACTATGGCTACACCTTC; CDR3 protein: CASSSGPVNYGYTF
J gene: TRBJ2-2; clone size: .; V gene: TRBV5-1; D gene: TRBD2; CDR3 DNA: TGCGCCAGCAGCTTCGGACTAGCGGGAGAGGGAGGGGAGCTGTTTTTT; CDR3 protein: CASSFGLAGEGGELFF
J gene: TRBJ1-4; clone size: .; V gene: TRBV27; D gene: TRBD1; CDR3 DNA: TGTGCCAGCAGAGGGTCCGGGACAGGTTTCGAAAAACTGTTTTTT; CDR3 protein: CASRGSGTGFEKLFF
J gene: TRBJ2-2; clone size: once; V gene: TRBV11-3; D gene: .; CDR3 DNA: TGTGCCAGCAGCTCCCACAGGGATACCGGGGAGCTGTTTTTT; CDR3 protein: CASSSHRDTGELFF
J gene: TRBJ2-4; clone size: .; V gene: TRBV30; D gene: TRBD1; CDR3 DNA: TGTGCCTGGAGCTTAGGACAGGGAGAGTACTTC; CDR3 protein: CAWSLGQGEYF